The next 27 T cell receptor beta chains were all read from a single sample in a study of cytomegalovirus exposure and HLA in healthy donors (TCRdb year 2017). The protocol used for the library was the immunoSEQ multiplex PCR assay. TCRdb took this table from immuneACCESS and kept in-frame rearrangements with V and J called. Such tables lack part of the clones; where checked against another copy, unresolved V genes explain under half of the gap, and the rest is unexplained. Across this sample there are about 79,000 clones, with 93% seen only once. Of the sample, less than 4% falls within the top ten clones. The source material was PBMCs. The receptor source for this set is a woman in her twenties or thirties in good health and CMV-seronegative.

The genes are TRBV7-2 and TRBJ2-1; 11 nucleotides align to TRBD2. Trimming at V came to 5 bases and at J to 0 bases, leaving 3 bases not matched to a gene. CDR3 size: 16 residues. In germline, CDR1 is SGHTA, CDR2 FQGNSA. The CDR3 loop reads CASSTTSGASYNEQFF. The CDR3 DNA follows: TGTGCCAGCAGCACGACTAGCGGGGCCTCCTACAATGAGCAGTTCTTC.

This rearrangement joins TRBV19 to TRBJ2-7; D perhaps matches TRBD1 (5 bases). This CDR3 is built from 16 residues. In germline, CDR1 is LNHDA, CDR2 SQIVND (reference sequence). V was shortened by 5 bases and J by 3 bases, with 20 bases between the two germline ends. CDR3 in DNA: TGTGCCAGTAGTCCCCTAGGGCAGGGTTACAGCTACGAGCAGTACTTC. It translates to CASSPLGQGYSYEQYF.

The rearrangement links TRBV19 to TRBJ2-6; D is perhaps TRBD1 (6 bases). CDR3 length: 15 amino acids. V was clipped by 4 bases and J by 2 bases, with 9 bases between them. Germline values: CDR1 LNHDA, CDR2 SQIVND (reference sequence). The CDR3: CASSRRQAGANVLTF. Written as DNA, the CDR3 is TGTGCCAGTAGTAGACGACAGGCTGGGGCCAACGTCCTGACTTTC.

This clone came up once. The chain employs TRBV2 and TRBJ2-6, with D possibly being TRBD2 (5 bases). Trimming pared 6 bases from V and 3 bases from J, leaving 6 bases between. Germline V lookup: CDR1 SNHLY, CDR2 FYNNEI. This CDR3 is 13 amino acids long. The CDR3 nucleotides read TGTGCCAGCAGAGGGAGTGGGGCCAACGTCCTGACTTTC. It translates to CASRGSGANVLTF. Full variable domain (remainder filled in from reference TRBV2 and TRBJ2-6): EPEVTQTPSHQVTQMGQEVILRCVPISNHLYFYWYRQILGQKVEFLVSFYNNEISEKSEIFDDQFSVERPDGSNFTLKIRSTKLEDSAMYFCASRGSGANVLTFGAGSRLTVL.

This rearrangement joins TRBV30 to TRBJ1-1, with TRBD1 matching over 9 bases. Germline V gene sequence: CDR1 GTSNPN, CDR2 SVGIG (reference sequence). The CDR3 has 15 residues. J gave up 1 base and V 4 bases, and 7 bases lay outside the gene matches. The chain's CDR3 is CAWKDWTGANTEAFF. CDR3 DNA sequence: TGTGCCTGGAAGGATTGGACAGGGGCGAACACTGAAGCTTTCTTT.

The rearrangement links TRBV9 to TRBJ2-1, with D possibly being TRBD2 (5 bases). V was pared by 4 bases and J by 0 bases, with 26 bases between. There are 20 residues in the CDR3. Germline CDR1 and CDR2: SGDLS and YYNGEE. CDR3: CASSPLPWVNERNSYNEQFF. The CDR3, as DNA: TGTGCCAGCAGCCCCCTCCCTTGGGTAAATGAGCGGAACTCCTACAATGAGCAGTTCTTC.

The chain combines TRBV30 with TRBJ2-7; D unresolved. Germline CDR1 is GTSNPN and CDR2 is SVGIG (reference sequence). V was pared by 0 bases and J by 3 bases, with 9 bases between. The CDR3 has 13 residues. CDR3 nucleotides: TGTGCCTGGAGTGTCTACTCTTTCTACGAGCAGTACTTC. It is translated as CAWSVYSFYEQYF.

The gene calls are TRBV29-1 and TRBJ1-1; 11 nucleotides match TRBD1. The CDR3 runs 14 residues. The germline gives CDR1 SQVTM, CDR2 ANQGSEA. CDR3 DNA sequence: TGCAGTATACACGGGACAGGGGGGAACACTGAAGCTTTCTTT. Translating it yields CSIHGTGGNTEAFF.

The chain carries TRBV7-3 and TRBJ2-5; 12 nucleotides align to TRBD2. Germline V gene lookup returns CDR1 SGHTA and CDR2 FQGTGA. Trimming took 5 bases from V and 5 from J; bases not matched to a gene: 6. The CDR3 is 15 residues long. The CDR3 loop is CASSKTSGGGETQYF. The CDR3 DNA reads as TGTGCCAGCAGCAAGACTAGCGGGGGCGGGGAGACCCAGTACTTC.

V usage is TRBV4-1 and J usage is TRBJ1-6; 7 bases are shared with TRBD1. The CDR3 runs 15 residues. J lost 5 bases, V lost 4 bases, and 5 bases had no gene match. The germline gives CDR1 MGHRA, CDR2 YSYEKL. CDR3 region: CASSLRDRDNSPLHF. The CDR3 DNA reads TGCGCCAGCAGCCTCCGGGACAGAGATAATTCACCCCTCCACTTT.

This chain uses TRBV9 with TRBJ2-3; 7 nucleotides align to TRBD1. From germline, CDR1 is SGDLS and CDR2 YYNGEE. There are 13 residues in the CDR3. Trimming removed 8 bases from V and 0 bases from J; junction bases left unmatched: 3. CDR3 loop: CASQGDSTDTQYF. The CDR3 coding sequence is TGTGCCAGTCAGGGGGACAGCACAGATACGCAGTATTTT.

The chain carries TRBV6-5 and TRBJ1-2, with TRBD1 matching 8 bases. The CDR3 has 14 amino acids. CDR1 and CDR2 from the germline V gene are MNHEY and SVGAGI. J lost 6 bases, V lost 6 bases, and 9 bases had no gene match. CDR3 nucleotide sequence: TGTGCCAGCAGCCTCAGGGGGCGGGCCGATGGCTACACCTTC. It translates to CASSLRGRADGYTF.

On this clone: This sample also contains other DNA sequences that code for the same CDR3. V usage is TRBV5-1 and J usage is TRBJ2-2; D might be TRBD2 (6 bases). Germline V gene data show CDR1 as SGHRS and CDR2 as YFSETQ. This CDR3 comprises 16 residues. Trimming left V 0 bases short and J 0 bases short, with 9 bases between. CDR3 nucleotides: TGCGCCAGCAGCTTGGTTCCGGGAGCGAACACCGGGGAGCTGTTTTTT. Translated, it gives CASSLVPGANTGELFF.

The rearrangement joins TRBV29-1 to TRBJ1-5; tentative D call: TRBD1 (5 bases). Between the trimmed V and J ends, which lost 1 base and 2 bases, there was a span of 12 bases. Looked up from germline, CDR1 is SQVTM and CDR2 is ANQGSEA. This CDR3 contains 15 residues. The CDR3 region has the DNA TGCAGCGTTGAAGTAGGGGTAGGAGGCAATCAGCCCCAGCATTTT. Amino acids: CSVEVGVGGNQPQHF.

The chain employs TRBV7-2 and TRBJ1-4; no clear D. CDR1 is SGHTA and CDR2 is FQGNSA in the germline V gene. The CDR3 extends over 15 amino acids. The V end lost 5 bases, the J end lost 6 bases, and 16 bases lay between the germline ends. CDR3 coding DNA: TGTGCCAGCAGCCATCGCCCAATAGCCGATGAAAAACTGTTTTTT. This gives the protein CASSHRPIADEKLFF.

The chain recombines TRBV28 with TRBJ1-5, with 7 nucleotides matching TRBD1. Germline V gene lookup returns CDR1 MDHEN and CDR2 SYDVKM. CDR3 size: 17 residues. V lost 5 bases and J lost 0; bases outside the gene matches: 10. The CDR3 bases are TGTGCCAGCAGTCTGCCCCCGGACAGGACTAGCAATCAGCCCCAGCATTTT. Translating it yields CASSLPPDRTSNQPQHF.

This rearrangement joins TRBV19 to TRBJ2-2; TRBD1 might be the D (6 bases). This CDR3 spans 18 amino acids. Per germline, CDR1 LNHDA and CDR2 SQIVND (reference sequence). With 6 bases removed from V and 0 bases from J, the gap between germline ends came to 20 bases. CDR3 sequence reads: CASRTSDRALPNTGELFF. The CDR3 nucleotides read TGTGCCAGTAGAACCTCGGACAGAGCCCTGCCGAACACCGGGGAGCTGTTTTTT.

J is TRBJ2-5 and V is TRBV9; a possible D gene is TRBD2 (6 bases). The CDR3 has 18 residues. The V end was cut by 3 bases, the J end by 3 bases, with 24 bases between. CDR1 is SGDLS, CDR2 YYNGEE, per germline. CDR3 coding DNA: TGTGCCAGCAGCGACCGAATCCGGGGAGGAGGTTGGGAAGAGACCCAGTACTTC. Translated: CASSDRIRGGGWEETQYF.

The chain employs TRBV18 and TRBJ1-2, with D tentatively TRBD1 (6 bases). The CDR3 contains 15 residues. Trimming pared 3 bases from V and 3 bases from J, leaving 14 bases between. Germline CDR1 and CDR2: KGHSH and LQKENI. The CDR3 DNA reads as TGTGCCAGCTCACCGGTTACGGGGGGCGACTATGGCTACACCTTC. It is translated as CASSPVTGGDYGYTF.

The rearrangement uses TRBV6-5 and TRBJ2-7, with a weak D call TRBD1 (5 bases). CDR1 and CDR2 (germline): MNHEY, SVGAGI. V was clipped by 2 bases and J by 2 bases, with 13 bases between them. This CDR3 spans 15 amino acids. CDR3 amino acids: CASSYLLQGTYEQYF. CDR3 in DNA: TGTGCCAGCAGTTACCTCTTGCAGGGAACCTACGAGCAGTACTTC.

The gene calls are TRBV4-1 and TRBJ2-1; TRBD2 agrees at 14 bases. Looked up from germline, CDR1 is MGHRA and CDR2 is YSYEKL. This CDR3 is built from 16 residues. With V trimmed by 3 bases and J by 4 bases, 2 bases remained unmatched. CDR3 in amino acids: CASSQGTSGGYNEQFF. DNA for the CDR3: TGCGCCAGCAGCCAGGGGACTAGCGGGGGTTACAATGAGCAGTTCTTC.

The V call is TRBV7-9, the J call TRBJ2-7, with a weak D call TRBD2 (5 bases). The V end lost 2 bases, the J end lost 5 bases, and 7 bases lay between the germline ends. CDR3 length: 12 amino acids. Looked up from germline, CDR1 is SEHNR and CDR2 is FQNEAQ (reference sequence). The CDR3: CASSLSGNEQYF. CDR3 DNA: TGTGCCAGCAGCTTATCCGGGAACGAGCAGTACTTC. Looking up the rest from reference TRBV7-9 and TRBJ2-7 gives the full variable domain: DTGVSQNPRHKITKRGQNVTFRCDPISEHNRLYWYRQTLGQGPEFLTYFQNEAQLEKSRLLSDRFSAERPKGSFSTLEIQRTEQGDSAMYLCASSLSGNEQYFGPGTRLTVT.

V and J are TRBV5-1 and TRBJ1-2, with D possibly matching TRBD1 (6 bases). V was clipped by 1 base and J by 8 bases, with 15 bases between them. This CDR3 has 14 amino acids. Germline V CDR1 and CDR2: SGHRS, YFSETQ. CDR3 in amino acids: CASSLSRAGEGYTF. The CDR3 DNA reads TGCGCCAGCAGCTTGTCCCGCGCAGGGGAAGGCTACACCTTC.

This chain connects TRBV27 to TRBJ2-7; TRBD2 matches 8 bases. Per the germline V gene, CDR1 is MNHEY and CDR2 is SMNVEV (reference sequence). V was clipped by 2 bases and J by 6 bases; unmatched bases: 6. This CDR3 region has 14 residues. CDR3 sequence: CASSLAGGKSEQYF. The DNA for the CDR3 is TGTGCCAGCAGTTTAGCGGGAGGAAAGTCCGAGCAGTACTTC.

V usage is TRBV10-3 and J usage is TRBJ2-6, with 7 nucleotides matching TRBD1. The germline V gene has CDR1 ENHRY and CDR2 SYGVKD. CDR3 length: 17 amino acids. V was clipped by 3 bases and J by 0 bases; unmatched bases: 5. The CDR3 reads CAISEGGQSSGANVLTF. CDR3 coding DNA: TGTGCCATCAGTGAAGGGGGACAGAGCTCTGGGGCCAACGTCCTGACTTTC.

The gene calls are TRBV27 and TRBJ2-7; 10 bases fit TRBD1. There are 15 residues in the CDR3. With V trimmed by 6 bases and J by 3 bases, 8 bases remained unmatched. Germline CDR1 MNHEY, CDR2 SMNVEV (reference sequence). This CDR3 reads CASSRGQGGNYEQYF. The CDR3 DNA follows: TGTGCCAGCAGCCGAGGACAGGGGGGGAACTACGAGCAGTACTTC.

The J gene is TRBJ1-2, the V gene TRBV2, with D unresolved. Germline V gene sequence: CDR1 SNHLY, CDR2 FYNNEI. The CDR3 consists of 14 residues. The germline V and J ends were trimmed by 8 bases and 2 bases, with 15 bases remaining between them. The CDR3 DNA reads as TGTGCCAGCCGACTGGTTGGGGAGAACTATGGCTACACCTTC. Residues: CASRLVGENYGYTF. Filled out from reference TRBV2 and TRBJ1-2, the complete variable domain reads EPEVTQTPSHQVTQMGQEVILRCVPISNHLYFYWYRQILGQKVEFLVSFYNNEISEKSEIFDDQFSVERPDGSNFTLKIRSTKLEDSAMYFCASRLVGENYGYTFGSGTRLTVV.